This T cell receptor beta chain was documented in a study of human T cells and chemical hapten exposure. Time point defined: pre-sensitization, week 0. Treatment meaning: therapeutic diphenylcyclopropenone sensitization with weekly scalp DPC. Per germline, CDR1 SGHRS and CDR2 YFSETQ. The CDR3 spans 14 residues. The V end lost 0 bases, the J end lost 6 bases, and 10 bases lay between the germline ends. MiXCR, run by TCRdb on the RACE reads, gives a single entry per CDR3 protein. Among about 80,000 distinct CDR3 sequences listed, around 15% were seen once. Many counts were recorded for this clonotype. This chain joins TRBV5-1 and TRBJ2-1; D gene unclear. Sample: whole blood, taken in connection with sensitization to the hapten diphenylcyclopropenone (DPC). The receptor's source is a woman aged 50 to 60 with alopecia areata. Some clones in this sample may be carry-over from other donors' samples. The DNA for the CDR3 is TGCGCCAGCAGCTTGGATCCTGGAAGCAATGAGCAGTTCTTC. Translated: CASSLDPGSNEQFF.